This T cell receptor beta chain emerged from a study of T cell responses to AZD1222 COVID-19 vaccine. Study-level background: It was second doses at about 4 or about 12 weeks that were pooled. Overall study findings and caveats: As reported, nearly half of all spike-specific TCRs target variant regions that are unmutated. It was only after the peak T cell response that any repertoires were sampled. Donors skewed white British and female; clonal diversity was possibly underestimated.

This CDR3 has 16 amino acids. The ends lost 5 bases at V and 2 bases at J; junction bases unmatched: 6. Germline CDR1 and CDR2: SGHNT and YENEEA. Points on this clone: What it recognizes is unknown.

Sequencing was performed with immunoSEQ multiplex PCR; in TCRdb, only in-frame clones are kept and a portion is missing. The sample lists roughly 120,000 clones, approximately 85% occurring once. This TCR was sampled from an adult in good health. This chain joins TRBV11-3 and TRBJ2-3; 11 nucleotides align to TRBD2. The source material was peripheral blood, sampled on day 0 of AZD1222 vaccination. CDR3 in DNA: TGTGCCAGCAGCCCGAGACTAGCGGGGTACACAGATACGCAGTATTTT. Translating gives CASSPRLAGYTDTQYF.